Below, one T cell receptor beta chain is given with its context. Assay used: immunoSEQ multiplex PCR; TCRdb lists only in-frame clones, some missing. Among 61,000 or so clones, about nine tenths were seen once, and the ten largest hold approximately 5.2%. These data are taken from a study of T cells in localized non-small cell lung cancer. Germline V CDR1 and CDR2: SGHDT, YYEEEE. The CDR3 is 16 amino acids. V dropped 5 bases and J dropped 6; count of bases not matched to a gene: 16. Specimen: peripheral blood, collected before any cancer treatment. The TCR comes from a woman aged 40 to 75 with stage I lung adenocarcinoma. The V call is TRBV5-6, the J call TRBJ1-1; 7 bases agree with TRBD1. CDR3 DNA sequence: TGTGCCAGCAGTTACGACAGGGCCCCCTCTATCTCTGAAGCTTTCTTT. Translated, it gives CASSYDRAPSISEAFF.